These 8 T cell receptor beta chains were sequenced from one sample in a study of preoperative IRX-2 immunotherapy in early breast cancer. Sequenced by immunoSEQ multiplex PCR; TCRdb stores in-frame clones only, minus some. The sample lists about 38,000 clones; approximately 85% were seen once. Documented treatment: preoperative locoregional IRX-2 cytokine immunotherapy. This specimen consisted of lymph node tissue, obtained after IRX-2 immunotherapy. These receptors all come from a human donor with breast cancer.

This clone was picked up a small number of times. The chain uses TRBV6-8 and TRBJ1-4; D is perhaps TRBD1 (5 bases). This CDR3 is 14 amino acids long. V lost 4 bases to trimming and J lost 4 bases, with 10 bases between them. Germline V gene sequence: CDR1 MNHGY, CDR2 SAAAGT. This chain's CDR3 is CASSWGGSNEKLFF. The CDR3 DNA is TGTGCCAGCAGTTGGGGGGGAAGTAATGAAAAACTGTTTTTT.

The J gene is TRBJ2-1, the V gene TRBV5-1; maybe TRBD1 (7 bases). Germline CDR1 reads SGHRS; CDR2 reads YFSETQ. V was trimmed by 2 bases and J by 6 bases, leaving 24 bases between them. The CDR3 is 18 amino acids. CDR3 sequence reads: CASSLGLAEGAFGNEQFF. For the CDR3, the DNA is TGCGCCAGCAGCTTAGGTTTAGCGGAGGGGGCATTCGGCAATGAGCAGTTCTTC.

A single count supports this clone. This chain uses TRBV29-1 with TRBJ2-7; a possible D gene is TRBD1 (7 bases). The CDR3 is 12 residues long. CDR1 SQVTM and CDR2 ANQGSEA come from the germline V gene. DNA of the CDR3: TGCAGTTTTTCGCAGGGGGGATACGAGCAGTACTTC. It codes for CSFSQGGYEQYF.

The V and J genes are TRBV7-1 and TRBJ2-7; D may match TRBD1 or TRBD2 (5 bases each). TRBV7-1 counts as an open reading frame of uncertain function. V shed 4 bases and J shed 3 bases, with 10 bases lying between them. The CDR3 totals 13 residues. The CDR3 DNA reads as TGTGCCAGCAGCTTCGGGGACCTCTACGAGCAGTACTTC. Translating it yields CASSFGDLYEQYF.

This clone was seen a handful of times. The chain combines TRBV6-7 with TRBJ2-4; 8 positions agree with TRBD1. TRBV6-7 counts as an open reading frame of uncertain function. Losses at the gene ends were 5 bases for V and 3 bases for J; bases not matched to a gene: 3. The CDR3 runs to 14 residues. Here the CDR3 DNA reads TGTGCCAGCAGTAAGACAGGGGACAAAAACATTCAGTACTTC. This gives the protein CASSKTGDKNIQYF.

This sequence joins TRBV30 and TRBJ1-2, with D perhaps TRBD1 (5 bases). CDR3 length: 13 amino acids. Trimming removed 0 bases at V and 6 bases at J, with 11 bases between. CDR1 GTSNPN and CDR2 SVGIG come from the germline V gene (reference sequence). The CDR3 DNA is TGTGCCTGGAGTGTACGGCAGGGCCATGGCTACACCTTC. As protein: CAWSVRQGHGYTF.

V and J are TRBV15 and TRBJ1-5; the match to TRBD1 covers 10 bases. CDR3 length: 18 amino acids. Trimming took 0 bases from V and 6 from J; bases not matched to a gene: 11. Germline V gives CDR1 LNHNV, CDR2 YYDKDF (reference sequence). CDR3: CATSRDLSGTGVFQPQHF. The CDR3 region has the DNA TGTGCCACCAGCAGAGATTTGTCAGGGACAGGGGTCTTTCAGCCCCAGCATTTT. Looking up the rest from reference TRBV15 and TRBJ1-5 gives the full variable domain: DAMVIQNPRYQVTQFGKPVTLSCSQTLNHNVMYWYQQKSSQAPKLLFHYYDKDFNNEADTPDNFQSRRPNTSFCFLDIRSPGLGDTAMYLCATSRDLSGTGVFQPQHFGDGTRLSIL.

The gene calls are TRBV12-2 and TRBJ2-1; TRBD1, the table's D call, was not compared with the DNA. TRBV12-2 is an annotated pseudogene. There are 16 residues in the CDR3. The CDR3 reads CASRLNRDRSYNEQFF. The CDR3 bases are TGTGCAAGTCGCTTAAACCGGGACAGGTCCTACAATGAGCAGTTCTTC.